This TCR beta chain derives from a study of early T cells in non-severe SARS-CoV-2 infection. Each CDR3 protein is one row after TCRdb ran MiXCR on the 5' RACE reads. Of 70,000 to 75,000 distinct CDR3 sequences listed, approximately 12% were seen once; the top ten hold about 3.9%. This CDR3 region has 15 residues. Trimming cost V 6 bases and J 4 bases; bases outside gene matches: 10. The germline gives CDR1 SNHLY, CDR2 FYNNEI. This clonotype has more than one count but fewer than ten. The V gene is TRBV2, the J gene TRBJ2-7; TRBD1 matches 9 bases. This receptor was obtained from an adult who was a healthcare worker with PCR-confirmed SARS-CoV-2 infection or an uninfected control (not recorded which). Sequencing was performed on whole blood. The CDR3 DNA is TGTGCCAGCAGCCTATCCGGGACAGGGCCATACGAGCAGTACTTC. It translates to CASSLSGTGPYEQYF.